Sequencing of this T cell receptor beta chain was carried out in a study of blood T cell repertoires in COVID-19. The wider study: The origin of the acute and convalescent COVID-19 samples was the United States, Italy and Spain. Sample material is recorded as cDNA or gDNA derived from T cells, B-cell-depleted T cells, or PBMCs.

The CDR3 runs to 12 residues. Germline V gene sequence: CDR1 SNHLY, CDR2 FYNNEI. V lost 8 bases to trimming and J lost 8 bases, with 15 bases between them. Original processing methods: Amplification with reference gene primers provided the estimates of nucleated cell counts. Data came from immunoSEQ multiplex PCR; TCRdb stores just in-frame clones and leaves some out. That table furnishes V, J and clone size, whereas the DNA furnished D and trimming. The repertoire holds roughly 230,000 clones, with more than 70% as singletons. This TCR came from a woman aged 80 or over with acute or convalescent COVID-19. Sequencing used peripheral blood. The V and J genes are TRBV2 and TRBJ1-2; weak D call: TRBD1 (6 bases). CDR3 amino acids: CASGSYRAGYTF. CDR3 DNA: TGTGCCAGCGGATCATACAGGGCCGGCTACACCTTC.